The source of this T cell receptor (beta chain) is a study of T cell responses to AZD1222 COVID-19 vaccine. Germline V gene data show CDR1 as SGHKS and CDR2 as YYEKEE (reference sequence). The CDR3 is 15 residues long. The V and J ends lost 4 bases and 2 bases respectively, with 15 bases between them. Some clones are missing from TCRdb's copy, which holds only in-frame ones; the method was immunoSEQ multiplex PCR. The table includes roughly 100,000 clones, about 94% detected once. This chain joins TRBV5-5 and TRBJ2-5; no definite D call. This clonotype was sampled from an adult in good health. The sample was peripheral blood, taken on day 0 of AZD1222 vaccination. DNA for the CDR3: TGTGCCAGCAGCCTCGCGGTAGCCAGGCAAGAGACCCAGTACTTC. This translates into CASSLAVARQETQYF.